This TCR beta chain was retrieved from a study of blood T cells in healthy people across ages. The V segment lost 2 bases and the J segment 2 bases; nucleotides outside the gene matches: 7. CDR3 length: 16 residues. Germline values: CDR1 ENHRY, CDR2 SYGVKD. Using a J-beta primer mix together with a sample-barcoded 5' primer, a second PCR was run for about 6 to 11 cycles. TCRdb itself ran the 5' RACE reads through MiXCR, one entry per CDR3 protein. The table lists nearly 1 million distinct CDR3 sequences, around 54% of them singletons. The TCR originated in a woman aged 60-70 years in good health. The chain employs TRBV10-3 and TRBJ2-7; 9 bases are a match to TRBD2. The sample consisted of blood. Here the CDR3 reads CAISETSGPTPYEQYF. CDR3 DNA sequence: TGTGCCATCAGTGAGACTAGCGGGCCCACCCCCTACGAGCAGTACTTC.